The 18 T cell receptor beta chains presented below share a single source sample, sequenced in a study of cytomegalovirus exposure and HLA in healthy donors. PCR involved 60 Vbeta and 13 Jbeta primers. Generated by immunoSEQ multiplex PCR, the TCRdb table keeps only in-frame clones and is missing some. The sample contains roughly 120,000 clones, approximately 80% of which appear only once. Sequencing was carried out using PBMCs. These TCRs come from a human donor in good health.

V is TRBV5-6 and J is TRBJ2-7; TRBD2 might be the D (6 bases). The CDR3 has 12 residues. Between the trimmed V and J ends, which lost 5 bases and 3 bases, there was a span of 9 bases. CDR1 and CDR2 from the germline V gene are SGHDT and YYEEEE. The CDR3 loop reads CASRYGSYEQYF. DNA of the CDR3: TGTGCCAGCAGATACGGGAGCTACGAGCAGTACTTC.

The gene calls are TRBV7-2 and TRBJ2-3; 16 bases line up with TRBD2. This CDR3 comprises 16 residues. With 4 bases clipped from V and 4 bases from J, the junction kept 2 bases outside the gene matches. Germline CDR1 is SGHTA and CDR2 is FQGNSA. CDR3 nucleotide sequence: TGTGCCAGCAGCTCGGGACTAGCGGGAGGGGCAGATACGCAGTATTTT. Translation gives CASSSGLAGGADTQYF.

This chain connects TRBV19 to TRBJ2-1; 15 bases match TRBD2. Looked up from germline, CDR1 is LNHDA and CDR2 is SQIVND (reference sequence). Trimming took 6 bases from V and 5 from J; bases not matched to a gene: 5. This CDR3 spans 16 amino acids. CDR3 sequence reads: CASRGTSGRTDNEQFF. The CDR3 DNA sequence: TGTGCCAGTAGGGGGACTAGCGGGAGGACCGACAATGAGCAGTTCTTC.

The rearrangement joins TRBV4-2 to TRBJ2-1; weak D call: TRBD2 (5 bases). V was cut by 1 base and J by 1 base, with 11 bases left in between. There are 16 residues in the CDR3. Germline V gives CDR1 LGHNA, CDR2 YNFKEQ. The CDR3 DNA reads TGTGCCAGCAGCCAAGGTCCAACTAGTTCCTACAATGAGCAGTTCTTC. The encoded protein is CASSQGPTSSYNEQFF.

This chain connects TRBV5-1 to TRBJ2-1; 8 nucleotides match TRBD2. The V segment lost 2 bases and the J segment 8 bases; nucleotides outside the gene matches: 12. Germline CDR1 and CDR2: SGHRS and YFSETQ. The CDR3 contains 16 residues. The DNA of the CDR3 is TGCGCCAGCAGCTTAACCGGGACTAGTAACCCCCATGAGCAGTTCTTC. This sequence encodes CASSLTGTSNPHEQFF.

The rearrangement uses TRBV30 and TRBJ1-2; weak D call: TRBD1 (6 bases). The CDR3 covers 14 residues. Germline V CDR1 and CDR2: GTSNPN, SVGIG (reference sequence). V lost 3 bases to trimming and J lost 7 bases, with 18 bases between them. Here the CDR3 DNA reads TGTGCCTGGAGCGTTAAGGGGGTCCGGGCTGGCTACACCTTC. It yields the protein CAWSVKGVRAGYTF.

This CDR3 reads CASSYTAGGNEQYF. Written as DNA, the CDR3 is TGTGCCAGCAGTTATACTGCAGGGGGGAACGAGCAGTACTTC. The chain uses TRBV6-6 and TRBJ2-7, with D possibly being TRBD1 (7 bases). With 3 bases removed from V and 5 bases from J, the gap between germline ends came to 14 bases. Germline-derived CDR1 and CDR2 are MNHNY and SVGAGI (reference sequence). The CDR3 length is 14 residues.

This chain links TRBV7-3 with TRBJ2-3; D possibly corresponds to TRBD2 (5 bases). This CDR3 is 13 amino acids long. Trimming left V 8 bases short and J 0 bases short, with 9 bases between. CDR1 is SGHTA and CDR2 is FQGTGA in the germline V gene. This CDR3 is CASGLHSTDTQYF. The CDR3 DNA sequence: TGTGCCAGCGGACTCCACAGCACAGATACGCAGTATTTT.

On this clone: Mismatch with germline at one junction end may stem from a read error. CDR3: CVSSPPGSFEAFF. Written as DNA, the CDR3 is TGTGTCAGCAGCCCCCCCGGGTCCTTTGAAGCTTTCTTT. The V gene is TRBV7-6, the J gene TRBJ1-1; D is uncertain. The length of the CDR3 is 13 residues. CDR1 is SGHVS, CDR2 FNYEAQ, per germline.

The chain recombines TRBV7-9 with TRBJ2-3; 8 bases are shared with TRBD1. The ends lost 1 base at V and 5 bases at J; junction bases unmatched: 2. This CDR3 region has 14 residues. In germline, CDR1 is SEHNR, CDR2 FQNEAQ (reference sequence). The CDR3 DNA is TGTGCCAGCAGCTTAGTACAGGGGGGAGATACGCAGTATTTT. It codes for CASSLVQGGDTQYF.

This chain connects TRBV5-6 to TRBJ2-3; D gene unclear. Germline loops: CDR1 SGHDT, CDR2 YYEEEE. Deletions cut 1 base from V and 6 bases from J, with 6 bases between. The CDR3 totals 12 residues. The CDR3 reads CASSLLQDTQYF. The CDR3 nucleotides read TGTGCCAGCAGCTTGTTGCAGGATACGCAGTATTTT.

This rearrangement joins TRBV6-5 to TRBJ1-4; D is possibly TRBD1 (6 bases). Germline-derived CDR1 and CDR2 are MNHEY and SVGAGI. V was trimmed by 4 bases and J by 6 bases, leaving 9 bases between them. There are 13 residues in the CDR3. CDR3 in amino acids: CASSLWTDEKLFF. The CDR3 coding sequence is TGTGCCAGCAGTTTATGGACAGATGAAAAACTGTTTTTT.

The rearrangement links TRBV25-1 to TRBJ2-6; 7 bases agree with TRBD1. Losses at the gene ends were 4 bases for V and 1 base for J; bases not matched to a gene: 1. From germline, CDR1 is MGHDK and CDR2 SYGVNS. The CDR3 length is 15 residues. The CDR3 DNA is TGTGCCAGCAGTGCACAGGGGTCTGGGGCCAACGTCCTGACTTTC. Protein sequence: CASSAQGSGANVLTF.

The V call is TRBV19, the J call TRBJ2-2; a weak D match, TRBD1 (5 bases). The germline V gene encodes CDR1 LNHDA and CDR2 SQIVND (reference sequence). This CDR3 comprises 15 residues. Trimming took off 3 bases at V and 2 bases at J, with 10 bases between the two ends. CDR3 sequence (DNA): TGTGCCAGTAGTATGGGGCAGATAAACACCGGGGAGCTGTTTTTT. Its protein is CASSMGQINTGELFF.

This clone was seen only once. V gene TRBV11-2 combines with J gene TRBJ2-2; 9 nucleotides line up with TRBD1. Trimming at V came to 4 bases and at J to 0 bases, leaving 9 bases not matched to a gene. The CDR3 runs to 18 residues. Germline V lookup: CDR1 SGHAT, CDR2 FQNNGV. CDR3 amino acids: CASSYSNRGQTNTGELFF. The CDR3 nucleotides read TGTGCCAGCAGCTATTCCAACAGGGGGCAGACGAACACCGGGGAGCTGTTTTTT.

The sample holds a few counts of this clone. The V call is TRBV6-5, the J call TRBJ1-1; TRBD1 matches 7 bases. This CDR3 contains 15 residues. Germline CDR1 reads MNHEY; CDR2 reads SVGAGI. Trimming cost V 6 bases and J 3 bases; bases outside gene matches: 10. The CDR3 protein is CASSGQVSWDTEAFF. The CDR3 DNA reads as TGTGCCAGCAGCGGACAGGTCTCTTGGGACACTGAAGCTTTCTTT.

The rearrangement uses TRBV4-2 and TRBJ2-3; D not certain. The ends were cut back, 0 bases at V and 5 bases at J, with 12 bases in the middle. CDR3 length equals 15 residues. Germline values: CDR1 LGHNA, CDR2 YNFKEQ. The CDR3 reads CASSQELLTVDTQYF. The CDR3 DNA reads as TGTGCCAGCAGCCAAGAGTTGCTAACGGTAGATACGCAGTATTTT.

Remarks on this clone: At one of its ends the junction is not consistent with the germline gene, which may arise from a read error. The V call is TRBV25-1, the J call TRBJ2-4, with D possibly matching TRBD2 (6 bases). Germline V gene sequence: CDR1 MGHDK, CDR2 SYGVNS. The CDR3 spans 15 residues. This CDR3 reads CASSGSAGFKNSQYF. CDR3 nucleotide sequence: TGTGCCAGCAGTGGCTCCGCGGGGTTCAAAAACAGTCAGTACTTC. Variable domain in full (rest from reference TRBV25-1 and TRBJ2-4): EADIYQTPRYLVIGTGKKITLECSQTMGHDKMYWYQQDPGMELHLIHYSYGVNSTEKGDLSSESTVSRIRTEHFPLTLESARPSHTSQYLCASSGSAGFKNSQYFGAGTRLSVL.